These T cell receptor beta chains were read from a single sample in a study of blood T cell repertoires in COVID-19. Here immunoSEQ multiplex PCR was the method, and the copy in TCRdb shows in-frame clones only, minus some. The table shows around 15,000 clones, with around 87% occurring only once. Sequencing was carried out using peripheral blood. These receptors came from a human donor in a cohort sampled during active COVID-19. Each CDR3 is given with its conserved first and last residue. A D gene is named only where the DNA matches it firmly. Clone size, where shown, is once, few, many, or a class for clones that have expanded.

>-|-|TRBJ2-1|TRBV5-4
CASSPLLQAYNEQFF
TGTGCCAGCAGCCCCTTGTTACAGGCCTACAATGAGCAGTTCTTC
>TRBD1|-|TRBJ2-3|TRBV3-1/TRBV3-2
CASSLFGQETDTQYF
TGTGCCAGCAGCCTTTTTGGACAGGAAACAGATACGCAGTATTTT
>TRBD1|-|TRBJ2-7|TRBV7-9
CASSLDAGGSEQYF
TGTGCCAGCAGCTTAGATGCAGGGGGCTCCGAGCAGTACTTC
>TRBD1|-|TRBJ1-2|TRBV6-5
CASSYSPKGAGYTF
TGTGCCAGCAGTTACTCCCCCAAGGGGGCGGGCTACACCTTC
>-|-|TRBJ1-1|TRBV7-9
CASSLAGESHAFF
TGTGCCAGCAGCTTAGCGGGAGAAAGTCACGCTTTCTTT
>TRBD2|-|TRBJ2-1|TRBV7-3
CASSLAGVSNEQFF
TGTGCCAGCAGCCTAGCGGGGGTGAGCAATGAGCAGTTCTTC
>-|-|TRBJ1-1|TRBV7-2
CASSTNRVNTEAFF
TGTGCCAGCAGCACAAACAGGGTGAACACTGAAGCTTTCTTT
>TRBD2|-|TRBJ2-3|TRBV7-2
CASSWLAGFGDTQYF
TGTGCCAGCAGCTGGCTAGCGGGGTTCGGAGATACGCAGTATTTT
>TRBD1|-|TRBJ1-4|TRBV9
CASSSPDRGNEKLFF
TGTGCCAGCAGCTCCCCCGACAGGGGAAATGAAAAACTGTTTTTT
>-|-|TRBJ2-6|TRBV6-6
CASSYIAGTGANVLTF
TGTGCCAGCAGTTACATAGCCGGGACTGGGGCCAACGTCCTGACTTTC
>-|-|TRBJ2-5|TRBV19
CASSTQFGEETQYF
TGTGCCAGTAGTACTCAATTCGGGGAAGAGACCCAGTACTTC
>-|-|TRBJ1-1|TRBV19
CASSMGDIMNTEAFF
TGTGCCAGTAGTATGGGGGACATTATGAACACTGAAGCTTTCTTT
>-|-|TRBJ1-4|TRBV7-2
CASSLVFGGATNEKLFF
TGTGCCAGCAGCTTAGTCTTCGGGGGAGCAACTAATGAAAAACTGTTTTTT
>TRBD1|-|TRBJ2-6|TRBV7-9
CASSLARDSFISGANVLTF
TGTGCCAGCAGCTTAGCCCGGGACAGTTTTATCTCTGGGGCCAACGTCCTGACTTTC
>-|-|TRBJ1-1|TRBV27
CASSLSPGLNTEAFF
TGTGCCAGCAGTTTATCCCCAGGGTTGAACACTGAAGCTTTCTTT
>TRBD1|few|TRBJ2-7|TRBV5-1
CASKLTGGIDEQYF
TGCGCCAGCAAGTTGACAGGGGGCATAGACGAGCAGTACTTC
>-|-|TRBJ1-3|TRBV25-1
CATTPSGSNSGNTIYF
TGTGCCACCACCCCTTCCGGGTCCAACTCTGGAAACACCATATATTTT
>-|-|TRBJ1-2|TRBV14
CASSQETVDGYTF
TGTGCCAGCAGCCAAGAGACAGTGGATGGCTACACCTTC
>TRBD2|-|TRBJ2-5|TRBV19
CASTQGNSGGAFRTQYF
TGTGCCAGTACGCAGGGAAATAGCGGGGGGGCCTTTCGGACCCAGTACTTC
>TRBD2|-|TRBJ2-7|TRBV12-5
CASVNSGGLSYEQYF
TGTGCTAGTGTTAATAGCGGGGGACTATCCTACGAGCAGTACTTC
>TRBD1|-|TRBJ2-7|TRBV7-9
CASSLPAGTGGIYEQYF
TGTGCCAGCAGCTTACCCGCTGGGACAGGGGGGATTTACGAGCAGTACTTC
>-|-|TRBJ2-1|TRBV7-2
CASSFAGAGTYNEQFF
TGTGCCAGCAGCTTTGCGGGGGCAGGGACCTACAATGAGCAGTTCTTC
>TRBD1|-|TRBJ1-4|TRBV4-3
CASSQVPWTGTNEKLFF
TGCGCCAGCAGCCAAGTTCCCTGGACAGGGACTAATGAAAAACTGTTTTTT
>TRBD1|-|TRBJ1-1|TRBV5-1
CASTDRAGNTEAFF
TGCGCCAGCACGGACAGGGCGGGGAACACTGAAGCTTTCTTT
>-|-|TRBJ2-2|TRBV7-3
CASSQRNRANTGELFF
TGTGCCAGCAGCCAAAGGAACAGGGCAAACACCGGGGAGCTGTTTTTT
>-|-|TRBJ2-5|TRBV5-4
CASSLWWREETQYF
TGTGCCAGCAGCTTGTGGTGGAGGGAGGAGACCCAGTACTTC